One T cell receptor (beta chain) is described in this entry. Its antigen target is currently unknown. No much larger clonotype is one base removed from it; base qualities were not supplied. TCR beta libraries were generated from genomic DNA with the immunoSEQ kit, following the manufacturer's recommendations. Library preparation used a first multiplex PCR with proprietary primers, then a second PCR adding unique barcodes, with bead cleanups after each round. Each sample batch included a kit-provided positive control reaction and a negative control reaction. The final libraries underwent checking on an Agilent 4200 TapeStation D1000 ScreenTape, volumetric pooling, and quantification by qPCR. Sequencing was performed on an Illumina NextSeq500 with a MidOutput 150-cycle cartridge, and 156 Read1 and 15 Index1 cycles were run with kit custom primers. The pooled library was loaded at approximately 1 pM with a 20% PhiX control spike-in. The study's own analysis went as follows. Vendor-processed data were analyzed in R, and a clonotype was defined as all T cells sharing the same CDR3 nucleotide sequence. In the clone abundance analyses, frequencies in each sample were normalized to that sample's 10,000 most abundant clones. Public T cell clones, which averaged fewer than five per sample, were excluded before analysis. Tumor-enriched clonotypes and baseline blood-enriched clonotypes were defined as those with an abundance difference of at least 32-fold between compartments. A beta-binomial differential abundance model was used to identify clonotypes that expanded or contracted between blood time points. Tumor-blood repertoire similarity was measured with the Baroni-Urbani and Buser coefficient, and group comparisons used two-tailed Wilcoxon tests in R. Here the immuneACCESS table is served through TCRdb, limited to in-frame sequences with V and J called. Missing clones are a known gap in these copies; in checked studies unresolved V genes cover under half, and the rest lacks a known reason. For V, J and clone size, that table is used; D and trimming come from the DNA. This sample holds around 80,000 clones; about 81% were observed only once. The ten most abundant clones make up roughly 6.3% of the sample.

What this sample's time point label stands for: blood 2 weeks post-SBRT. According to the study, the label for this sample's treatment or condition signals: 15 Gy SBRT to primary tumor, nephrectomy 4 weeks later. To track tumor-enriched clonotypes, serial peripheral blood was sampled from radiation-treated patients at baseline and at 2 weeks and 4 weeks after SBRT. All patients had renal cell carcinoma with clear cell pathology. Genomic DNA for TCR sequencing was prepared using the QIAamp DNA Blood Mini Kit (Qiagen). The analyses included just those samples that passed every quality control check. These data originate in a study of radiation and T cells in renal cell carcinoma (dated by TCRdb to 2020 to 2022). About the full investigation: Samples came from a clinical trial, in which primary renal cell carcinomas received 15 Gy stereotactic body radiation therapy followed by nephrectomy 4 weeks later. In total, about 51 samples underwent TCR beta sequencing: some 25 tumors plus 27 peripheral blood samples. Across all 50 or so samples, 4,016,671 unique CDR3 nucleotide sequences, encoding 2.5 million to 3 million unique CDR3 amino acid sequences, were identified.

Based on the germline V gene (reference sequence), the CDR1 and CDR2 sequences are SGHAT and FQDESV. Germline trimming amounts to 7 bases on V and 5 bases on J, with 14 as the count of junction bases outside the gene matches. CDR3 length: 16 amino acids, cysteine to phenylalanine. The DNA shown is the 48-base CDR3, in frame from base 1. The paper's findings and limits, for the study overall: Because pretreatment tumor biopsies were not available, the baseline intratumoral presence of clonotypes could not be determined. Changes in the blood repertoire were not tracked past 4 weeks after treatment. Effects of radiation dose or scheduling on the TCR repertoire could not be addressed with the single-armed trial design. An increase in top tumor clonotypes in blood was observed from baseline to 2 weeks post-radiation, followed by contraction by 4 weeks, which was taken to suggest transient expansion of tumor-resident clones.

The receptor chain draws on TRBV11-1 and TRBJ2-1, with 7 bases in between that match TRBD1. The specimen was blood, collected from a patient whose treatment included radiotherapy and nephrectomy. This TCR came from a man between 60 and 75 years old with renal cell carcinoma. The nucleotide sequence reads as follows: TGTGCCAGCACCCCGACTCCCGGGACAGTCAACAATGAGCAGTTCTTC. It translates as CASTPTPGTVNNEQFF.